This T cell receptor (beta chain) was documented in a study of blood T cell repertoires in COVID-19. Original data processing: Estimates of nucleated cell counts were drawn from the amplification of reference gene primers. Using immunoSEQ multiplex PCR, the repertoire was profiled, and TCRdb retains in-frame clones only, with some absent. V, J and clone size are taken as reported in that table, and D and trimming were inferred from the DNA itself. The sample contains approximately 170,000 clones, 79% of which appear only once. This clonotype was sampled from a woman aged 70-85 years in a cohort exposed to, infected with or recovered from COVID-19 (not recorded which). The specimen sequenced was PBMCs or T cells enriched from blood (not recorded which).

The CDR3 loop is CASSRDRSSYGYTF. Here the CDR3 DNA reads TGTGCCAGCAGCCGGGACAGGAGTTCCTATGGCTACACCTTC. The chain joins TRBV2 to TRBJ1-2; 8 bases are a match to TRBD1. V lost 6 bases, J lost 4 bases, and 7 bases stayed unmatched. The V gene's germline CDR1 is SNHLY and CDR2 FYNNEI. This CDR3 region has 14 residues.